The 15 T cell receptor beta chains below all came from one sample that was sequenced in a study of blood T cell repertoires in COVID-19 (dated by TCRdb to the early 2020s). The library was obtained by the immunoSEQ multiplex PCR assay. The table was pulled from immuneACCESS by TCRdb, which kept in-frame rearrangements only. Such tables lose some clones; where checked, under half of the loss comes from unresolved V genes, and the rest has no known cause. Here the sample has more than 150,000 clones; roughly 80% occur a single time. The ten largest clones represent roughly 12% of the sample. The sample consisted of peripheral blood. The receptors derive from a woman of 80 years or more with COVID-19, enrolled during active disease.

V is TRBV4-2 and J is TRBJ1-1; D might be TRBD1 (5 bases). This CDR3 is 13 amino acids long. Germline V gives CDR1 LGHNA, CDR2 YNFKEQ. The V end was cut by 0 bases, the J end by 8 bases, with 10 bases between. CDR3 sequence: CASSQDTAGEAFF. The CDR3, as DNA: TGTGCCAGCAGCCAAGATACGGCAGGGGAAGCTTTCTTT.

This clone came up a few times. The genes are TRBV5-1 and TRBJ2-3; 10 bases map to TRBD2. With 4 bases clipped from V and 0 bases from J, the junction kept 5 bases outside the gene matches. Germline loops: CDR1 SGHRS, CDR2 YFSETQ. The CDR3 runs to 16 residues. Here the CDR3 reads CASSIGLAESTDTQYF. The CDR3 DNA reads TGCGCCAGCAGCATTGGACTAGCGGAAAGCACAGATACGCAGTATTTT.

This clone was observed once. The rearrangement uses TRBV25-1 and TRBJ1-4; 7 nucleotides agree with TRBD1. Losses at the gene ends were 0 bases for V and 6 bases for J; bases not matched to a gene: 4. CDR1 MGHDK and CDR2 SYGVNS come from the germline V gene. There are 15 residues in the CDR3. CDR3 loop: CASSEYAGGHEKLFF. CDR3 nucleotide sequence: TGTGCCAGCAGTGAATATGCAGGGGGTCATGAAAAACTGTTTTTT. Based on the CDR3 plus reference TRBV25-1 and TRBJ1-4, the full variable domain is EADIYQTPRYLVIGTGKKITLECSQTMGHDKMYWYQQDPGMELHLIHYSYGVNSTEKGDLSSESTVSRIRTEHFPLTLESARPSHTSQYLCASSEYAGGHEKLFFGSGTQLSVL.

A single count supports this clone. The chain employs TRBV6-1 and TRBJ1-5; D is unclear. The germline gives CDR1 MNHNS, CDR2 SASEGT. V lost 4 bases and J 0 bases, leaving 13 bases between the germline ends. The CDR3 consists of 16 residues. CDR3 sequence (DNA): TGTGCCAGCAGTGTATCTGTCACTTATAGCAATCAGCCCCAGCATTTT. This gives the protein CASSVSVTYSNQPQHF.

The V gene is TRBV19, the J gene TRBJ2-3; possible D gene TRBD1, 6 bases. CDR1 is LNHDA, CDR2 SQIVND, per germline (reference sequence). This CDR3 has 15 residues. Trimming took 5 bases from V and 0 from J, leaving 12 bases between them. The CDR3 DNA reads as TGTGCCAGTAGTCTCCAGGGGAAGAGCACAGATACGCAGTATTTT. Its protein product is CASSLQGKSTDTQYF.

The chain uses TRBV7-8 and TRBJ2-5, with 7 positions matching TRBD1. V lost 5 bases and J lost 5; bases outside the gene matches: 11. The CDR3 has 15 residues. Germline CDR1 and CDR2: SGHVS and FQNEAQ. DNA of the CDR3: TGTGCCAGCAGCACAGTACAGGGGTCTTGGGAGACCCAGTACTTC. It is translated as CASSTVQGSWETQYF.

The DNA for the CDR3 is TGTGCCTCAAGAGCGACTAGCGGAACTTACAATGAGCAGTTCTTC. Translation gives CASRATSGTYNEQFF. The genes are TRBV10-3 and TRBJ2-1, with 9 bases fitting TRBD2. From germline, CDR1 is ENHRY and CDR2 SYGVKD. CDR3 length: 15 residues. With V trimmed by 11 bases and J by 4 bases, 12 bases remained unmatched.

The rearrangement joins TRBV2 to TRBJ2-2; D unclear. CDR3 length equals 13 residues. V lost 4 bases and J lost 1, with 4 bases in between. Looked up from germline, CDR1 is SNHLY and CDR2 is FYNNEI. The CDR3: CASSGQNTGELFF. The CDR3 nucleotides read TGTGCCAGCAGTGGACAGAACACCGGGGAGCTGTTTTTT.

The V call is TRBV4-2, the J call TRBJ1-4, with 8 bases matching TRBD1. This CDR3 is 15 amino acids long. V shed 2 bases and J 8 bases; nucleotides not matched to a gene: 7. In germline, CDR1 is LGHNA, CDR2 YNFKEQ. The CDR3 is CASSQQGAREEKLFF. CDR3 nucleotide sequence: TGTGCCAGCAGCCAACAGGGGGCGCGGGAGGAAAAACTGTTTTTT.

CDR3 sequence reads: CSASGQGVTYF. CDR3 DNA: TGCAGCGCCTCGGGACAGGGAGTTACGTACTTC. This sequence joins TRBV29-1 and TRBJ2-7, with TRBD1 matching over 9 bases. Germline loops: CDR1 SQVTM, CDR2 ANQGSEA. The CDR3 length is 11 residues. V shed 7 bases, J shed 12 bases, and the junction held 10 bases outside the gene matches.

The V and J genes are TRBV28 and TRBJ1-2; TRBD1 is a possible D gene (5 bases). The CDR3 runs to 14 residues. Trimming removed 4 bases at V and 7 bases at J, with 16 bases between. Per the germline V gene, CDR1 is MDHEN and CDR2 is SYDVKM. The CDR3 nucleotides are TGTGCCAGCAGTTATCCAGGGCGGCGGGGTGGCTACACCTTC. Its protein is CASSYPGRRGGYTF.

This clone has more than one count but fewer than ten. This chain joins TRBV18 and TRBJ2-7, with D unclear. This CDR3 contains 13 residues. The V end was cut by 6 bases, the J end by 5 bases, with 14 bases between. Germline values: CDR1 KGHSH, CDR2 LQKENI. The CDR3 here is CASSPTSSHEQYF. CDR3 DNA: TGTGCCAGCTCGCCAACCAGTTCCCACGAGCAGTACTTC. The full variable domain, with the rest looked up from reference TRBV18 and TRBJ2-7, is NAGVMQNPRHLVRRRGQEARLRCSPMKGHSHVYWYRQLPEEGLKFMVYLQKENIIDESGMPKERFSAEFPKEGPSILRIQQVVRGDSAAYFCASSPTSSHEQYFGPGTRLTVT.

The CDR3 is CASREGQGAGEQYF. CDR3 nucleotides: TGTGCCAGCAGGGAGGGACAGGGGGCGGGCGAGCAGTACTTC. The rearrangement uses TRBV28 and TRBJ2-7, with TRBD1 matching over 12 bases. V lost 6 bases, J lost 6 bases, and 6 bases stayed unmatched. CDR3 length equals 14 residues. Per the germline V gene, CDR1 is MDHEN and CDR2 is SYDVKM.

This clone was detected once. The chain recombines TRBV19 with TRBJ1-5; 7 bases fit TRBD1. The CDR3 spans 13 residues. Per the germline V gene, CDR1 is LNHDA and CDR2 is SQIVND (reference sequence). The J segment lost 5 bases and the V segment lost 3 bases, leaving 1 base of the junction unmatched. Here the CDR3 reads CASSIGQDQPQHF. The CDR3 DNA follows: TGTGCCAGTAGTATTGGACAGGATCAGCCCCAGCATTTT.

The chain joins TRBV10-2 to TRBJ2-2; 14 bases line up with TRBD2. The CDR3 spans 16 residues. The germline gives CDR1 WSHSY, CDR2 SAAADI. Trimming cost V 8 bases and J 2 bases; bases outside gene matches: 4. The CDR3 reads CASGGLAGVNTGELFF. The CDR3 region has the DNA TGCGCCAGCGGGGGACTAGCGGGAGTCAACACCGGGGAGCTGTTTTTT.